The rows below give T cell receptor beta chains drawn from one sample of a study of cytomegalovirus exposure and HLA in healthy donors. The repertoire was sequenced with immunoSEQ multiplex PCR; TCRdb's copy has only in-frame clones and lacks some. The sample shows 45,000 to 60,000 clones, over 90% of them seen only once. Sample: PBMCs. The receptor set was obtained from a woman younger than 30 in good health and CMV-seronegative. Each CDR3 is given without its conserved first and last residue. Each record gives: CDR3 protein, D gene, V gene. The D gene is left open where the match is weak.

ASSETHRVGETQY	NA	TRBV2
ASSGTLFSGELF	NA	TRBV7-6
ASSREIGTEKAF	NA	TRBV21-1
AIASGGQETQY	TRBD2	TRBV10-3
ASTQNSGANVLT	NA	TRBV2
ASSPPRTSTYEQY	NA	TRBV18
ASSLVGLAGDYNEQF	TRBD2	TRBV7-8
SVVGGPQANYGYT	NA	TRBV29-1
ASSTGVTNYGYT	TRBD1	TRBV9
ASSWTGDIQETQY	TRBD1	TRBV5-1
ASSLGRQSETQY	NA	TRBV5-1
ASSPLQRGDNEQF	TRBD2	TRBV18
AISRTGFYTEAF	TRBD1	TRBV10-3
ASSGNTFSTDTQY	NA	TRBV13
ASSLVVGPTDTQY	NA	TRBV7-9
ASSLAQFNYGYT	NA	TRBV5-6
ASSVQAQETQY	NA	TRBV2
ASSVGMDSKETQY	NA	TRBV9
ASMGQWVNQPQH	NA	TRBV19
ATGQLYGYT	TRBD1	TRBV19
ASSLGRGLVYFPDTQY	TRBD2	TRBV5-1
ASSEGTSGETQY	TRBD2	TRBV5-1
ASSPRWANGYT	NA	TRBV18
ASSYSSSTDTQY	NA	TRBV6-6
ASSGTEVGIEKLF	NA	TRBV2
ATSRNVAGPYNEQF	TRBD2	TRBV15
ASSEERGGSDTQY	TRBD2	TRBV6-1
ASSSPGGYNEQF	TRBD2	TRBV9